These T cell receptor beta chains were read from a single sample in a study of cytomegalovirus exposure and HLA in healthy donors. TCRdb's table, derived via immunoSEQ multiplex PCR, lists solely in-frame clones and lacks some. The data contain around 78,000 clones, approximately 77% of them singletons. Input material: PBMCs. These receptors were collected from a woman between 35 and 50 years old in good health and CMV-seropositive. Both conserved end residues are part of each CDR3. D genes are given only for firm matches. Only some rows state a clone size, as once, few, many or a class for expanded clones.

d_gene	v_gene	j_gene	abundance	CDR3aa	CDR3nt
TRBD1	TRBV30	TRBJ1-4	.	CAWSTGQGLSGEKLFF	TGTGCCTGGAGTACCGGACAGGGGTTATCGGGTGAAAAACTGTTTTTT
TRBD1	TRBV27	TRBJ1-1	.	CASRPYPGQGIWHTEAFF	TGTGCCAGCAGACCTTACCCCGGACAGGGGATCTGGCACACTGAAGCTTTCTTT
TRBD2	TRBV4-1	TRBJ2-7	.	CASSRLAGDSYEQYF	TGCGCCAGCAGCCGACTAGCGGGAGACTCCTACGAGCAGTACTTC
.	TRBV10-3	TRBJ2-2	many	CATLQSNTGELFF	TGTGCCACCTTACAGTCGAACACCGGGGAGCTGTTTTTT
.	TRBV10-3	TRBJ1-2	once	CAIRPGGTPLEDYTF	TGTGCCATCAGACCCGGCGGGACGCCCTTAGAAGACTACACCTTC
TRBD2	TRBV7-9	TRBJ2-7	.	CASSLGTSGGDEQYF	TGTGCCAGCAGCCTGGGGACTAGCGGCGGCGACGAGCAGTACTTC
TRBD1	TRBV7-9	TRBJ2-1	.	CASSPWDRENEQFF	TGTGCCAGCAGCCCGTGGGACAGGGAGAATGAGCAGTTCTTC
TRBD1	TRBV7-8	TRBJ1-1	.	CASSSGQGNTEAFF	TGTGCCAGCAGCTCGGGACAGGGGAACACTGAAGCTTTCTTT
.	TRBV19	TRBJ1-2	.	CASSDVGGYGYTF	TGTGCCAGTAGTGACGTGGGGGGCTATGGCTACACCTTC
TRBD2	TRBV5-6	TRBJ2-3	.	CASSPSGSGNRPDTQYF	TGTGCCAGCAGCCCTAGTGGGAGCGGGAATCGCCCAGATACGCAGTATTTT
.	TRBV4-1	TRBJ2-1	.	CASSQGLDYEQFF	TGCGCCAGCAGCCAAGGACTAGACTATGAGCAGTTCTTC
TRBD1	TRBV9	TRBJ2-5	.	CASSESGTEQETQYF	TGTGCCAGCAGCGAGTCGGGGACAGAACAAGAGACCCAGTACTTC
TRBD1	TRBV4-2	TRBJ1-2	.	CASSQDWTGGRGYTF	TGTGCCAGCAGCCAAGACTGGACAGGGGGTCGAGGCTACACCTTC
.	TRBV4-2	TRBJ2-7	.	CASSQDQTGSYEQYF	TGTGCCAGCAGCCAAGACCAGACCGGGAGCTACGAGCAGTACTTC
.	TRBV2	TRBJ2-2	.	CASSATGTGELFF	TGTGCCAGCAGCGCAACAGGCACCGGGGAGCTGTTTTTT
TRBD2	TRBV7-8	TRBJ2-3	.	CASSLGGRATDTQYF	TGTGCCAGCAGCTTAGGAGGGAGGGCCACAGATACGCAGTATTTT
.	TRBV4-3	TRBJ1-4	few	CASSQQDFGLATNEKLFF	TGCGCCAGCAGCCAACAGGACTTCGGACTGGCAACTAATGAAAAACTGTTTTTT
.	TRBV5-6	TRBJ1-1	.	CASSSGGTEAFF	TGTGCCAGCAGCAGCGGTGGGACTGAAGCTTTCTTT
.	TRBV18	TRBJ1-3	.	CASSPTQESGNTIYF	TGTGCCAGCTCACCGACACAGGAGTCTGGAAACACCATATATTTT
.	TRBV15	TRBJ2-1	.	CATSRPHRGGGHSYNEQFF	TGTGCCACCAGCAGGCCTCACCGAGGGGGGGGCCACTCCTACAATGAGCAGTTCTTC
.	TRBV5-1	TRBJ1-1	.	CASSSGNTEAFF	TGCGCCAGCAGCTCAGGGAACACTGAAGCTTTCTTT
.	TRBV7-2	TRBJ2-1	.	CASSLQASDNEQFF	TGTGCCAGCAGCTTACAAGCTAGCGACAATGAGCAGTTCTTC